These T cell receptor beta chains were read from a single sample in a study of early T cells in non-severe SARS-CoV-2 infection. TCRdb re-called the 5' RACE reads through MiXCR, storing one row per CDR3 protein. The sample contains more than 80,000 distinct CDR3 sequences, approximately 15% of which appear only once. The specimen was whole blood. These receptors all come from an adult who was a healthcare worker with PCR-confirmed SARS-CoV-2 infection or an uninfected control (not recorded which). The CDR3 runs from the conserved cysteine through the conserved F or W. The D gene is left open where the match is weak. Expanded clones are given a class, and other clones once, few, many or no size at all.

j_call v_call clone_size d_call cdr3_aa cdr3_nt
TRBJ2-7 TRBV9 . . CASSPRTENYEQYF TGTGCCAGCAGCCCCCGGACGGAGAACTACGAGCAGTACTTC
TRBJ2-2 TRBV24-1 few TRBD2 CATLRGFTGELFF TGTGCCACCCTGCGGGGGTTCACCGGGGAGCTGTTTTTT
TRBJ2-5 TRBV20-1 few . CSALMGHSTRETQYF TGCAGTGCTCTTATGGGACACAGTACCAGAGAGACCCAGTACTTC
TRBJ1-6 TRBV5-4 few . CASSLEEGNSPLHF TGTGCCAGCAGCTTGGAGGAGGGCAATTCACCCCTCCACTTT
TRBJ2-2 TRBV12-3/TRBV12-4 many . CASSLAGSGELFF TGTGCCAGCAGTTTGGCAGGGTCGGGGGAGCTGTTTTTT
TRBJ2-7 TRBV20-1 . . CSASGRDEQYF TGCAGTGCTAGTGGTCGCGACGAGCAGTACTTC
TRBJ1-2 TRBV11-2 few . CASSPSLPDGPYGYTF TGTGCCAGCAGCCCTTCCCTTCCCGACGGACCCTATGGCTACACCTTC
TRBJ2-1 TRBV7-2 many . CASSLTPGGGGQFF TGTGCCAGCAGCTTAACCCCCGGAGGGGGGGGGCAGTTCTTC
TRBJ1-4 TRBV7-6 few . CASSLGAQVHEKLFF TGTGCCAGCAGCTTAGGGGCCCAGGTTCATGAAAAACTGTTTTTT
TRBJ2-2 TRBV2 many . CASSAFSGGGVLFF TGTGCCAGCAGTGCTTTCTCCGGAGGTGGTGTGCTGTTTTTT
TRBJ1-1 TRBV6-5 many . CASMREGGRANTEAFF TGTGCCAGCATGAGGGAGGGGGGCAGGGCTAACACTGAAGCTTTCTTT
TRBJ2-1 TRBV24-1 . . CATSDFIFDEQFF TGTGCCACCAGTGATTTTATATTCGATGAGCAGTTCTTC
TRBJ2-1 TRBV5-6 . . CASRQGTDYNEQFF TGTGCCAGCAGGCAGGGGACCGACTACAATGAGCAGTTCTTC
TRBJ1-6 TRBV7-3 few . CASSLSYNSPLHF TGTGCCAGCAGCTTATCCTATAATTCACCCCTCCACTTT
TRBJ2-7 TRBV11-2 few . CASSQEGYEQYF TGTGCCAGCAGCCAGGAGGGCTACGAGCAGTACTTC
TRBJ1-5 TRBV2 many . CASSESPLWGDNQPQHF TGTGCCAGCAGTGAAAGCCCTCTCTGGGGTGACAATCAGCCCCAGCATTTT